Below are 20 T cell receptor beta chains sequenced from a single sample in a study of Graves' ophthalmopathy and Graves' hyperthyroidism. TCR beta CDR3 regions were amplified from RNA transcripts. The workflow started with a first-round RT-PCR run with HTBI primers and then moved on to a second-round multiplex PCR. TCRdb recomputed calls from the multiplex PCR reads with MiXCR, one row per CDR3 protein. The repertoire holds about 1.1 million distinct CDR3 sequences, about 36% seen once, with roughly 10% in the top ten. Sequences were obtained from peripheral blood or thyroid tissue (not recorded which). The receptors originated from an adult man with Graves' hyperthyroidism.

The sample holds one count of this clonotype. This chain uses TRBV12-3 or TRBV12-4 with TRBJ2-5; no clear D. The germline V and J ends were trimmed by 2 bases and 2 bases, with 12 bases remaining between them. The CDR3 contains 15 residues. The CDR3 region is CASSLSPATQETQYF. The CDR3 nucleotides read TGTGCCAGCAGTTTATCCCCCGCGACTCAAGAGACCCAGTACTTC.

In the case of this clonotype: This may stem from a read error, because a much larger clone lies one nucleotide away. The chain combines TRBV20-1 with TRBJ2-5; D ambiguous. CDR3 length: 13 amino acids. CDR1 and CDR2 (germline): DFQATT, SNEGSKA (reference sequence). Here the CDR3 reads CSAGDLVVETQYF. CDR3 DNA sequence: TGCAGTGCTGGAGATCTTGTGGTGGAGACCCAGTACTTC.

This clonotype has a handful of counts. The V call is TRBV4-1, the J call TRBJ2-3; possible D gene TRBD2, 6 bases. Looked up from germline, CDR1 is MGHRA and CDR2 is YSYEKL. The CDR3 sequence is 15 residues long. V lost 1 base and J lost 6, with 14 bases in between. The CDR3, as DNA: TGCGCCAGCAGCCAAGTTGTGGTAGCGGCGGATACGCAGTATTTT. This gives the protein CASSQVVVAADTQYF.

The chain carries TRBV2 and TRBJ1-5; a weak D match, TRBD1 (6 bases). Trimming cost V 0 bases and J 1 base, with 19 bases left between them. The CDR3 is 19 residues long. CDR1 and CDR2 (germline): SNHLY, FYNNEI. The CDR3 nucleotides are TGTGCCAGCAGTGAAGCCGGGACACCCGGGGGGCGAAGCAATCAGCCCCAGCATTTT. Translated: CASSEAGTPGGRSNQPQHF. The full variable domain, in which reference TRBV2 and TRBJ1-5 provide the parts outside the CDR3, is EPEVTQTPSHQVTQMGQEVILRCVPISNHLYFYWYRQILGQKVEFLVSFYNNEISEKSEIFDDQFSVERPDGSNFTLKIRSTKLEDSAMYFCASSEAGTPGGRSNQPQHFGDGTRLSIL.

V is TRBV15 and J is TRBJ2-7, with D hard to call. Trimming took 5 bases from V and 2 from J, leaving 19 bases between them. The CDR3 length is 16 residues. Per germline, CDR1 LNHNV and CDR2 YYDKDF (reference sequence). The DNA of the CDR3 is TGTGCCACCAGCGATCACACAGTCATGACGCCCTACGAGCAGTACTTC. Protein: CATSDHTVMTPYEQYF.

The chain combines TRBV9 with TRBJ2-7, with 10 bases identical to TRBD1. J gave up 2 bases and V 7 bases, and 9 bases lay outside the gene matches. This CDR3 spans 15 amino acids. Germline V gene sequence: CDR1 SGDLS, CDR2 YYNGEE. CDR3 in DNA: TGTGCCAGCCGAGAGGGGACAGGGGAGCCCTACGAGCAGTACTTC. Translated: CASREGTGEPYEQYF.

The chain uses TRBV9 and TRBJ1-2, with TRBD1 matching over 7 bases. The ends lost 4 bases at V and 6 bases at J; junction bases unmatched: 21. Germline-derived CDR1 and CDR2 are SGDLS and YYNGEE. The length of the CDR3 is 18 residues. CDR3 region: CASSFHPPGTATWDGYTF. The CDR3 DNA follows: TGTGCCAGCAGCTTCCACCCCCCCGGGACAGCGACATGGGATGGCTACACCTTC.

The CDR3 DNA is TGTGCCACCAGACTAGGACAGGGACACACCGGGGAGCTGTTTTTT. This codes for CATRLGQGHTGELFF. The chain uses TRBV6-5 and TRBJ2-2; 8 nucleotides align to TRBD1. Germline assignment: CDR1 MNHEY and CDR2 SVGAGI. V dropped 10 bases and J dropped 3; count of bases not matched to a gene: 10. CDR3 length equals 15 residues.

This clonotype has at least ten counts. The chain employs TRBV12-3 or TRBV12-4 and TRBJ2-2; no clear D. Trimming took off 4 bases at V and 5 bases at J, with 11 bases between the two ends. The CDR3 covers 14 residues. The CDR3 DNA reads TGTGCCAGCAGTTATAAACCTGTGACCGGGGAGCTGTTTTTT. Residues: CASSYKPVTGELFF.

The rearrangement uses TRBV11-2 and TRBJ2-7; 7 positions agree with TRBD2. The CDR3 is made up of 17 amino acids. Germline V gene lookup returns CDR1 SGHAT and CDR2 FQNNGV. V lost 11 bases, J lost 4 bases, and 23 bases stayed unmatched. As DNA, the CDR3 is TGTGCCTGGAGTGTACGGCTAGCGGCCCCCCTGGGGTACGAGCAGTACTTC. Its translation is CAWSVRLAAPLGYEQYF.

This clonotype was detected many times. The V call is TRBV20-1, the J call TRBJ2-7, with D unresolved. The CDR3 is made up of 13 amino acids. Trimming removed 0 bases at V and 2 bases at J, with 8 bases between. Germline CDR1 and CDR2: DFQATT and SNEGSKA (reference sequence). The CDR3 is CSARDQSPYEQYF. The CDR3 coding sequence is TGCAGTGCTAGAGATCAGTCCCCCTACGAGCAGTACTTC.

This clonotype was counted a single time. The chain employs TRBV19 and TRBJ1-5; no reliable D call. Per the germline V gene, CDR1 is LNHDA and CDR2 is SQIVND (reference sequence). This CDR3 contains 12 residues. V lost 5 bases to trimming and J lost 11 bases, with 13 bases between them. The CDR3 loop is CASSRFGETQHF. In nucleotides, the CDR3 is TGTGCCAGTAGTCGGTTCGGTGAGACCCAGCATTTT. The entire variable domain, with the rest obtained from reference TRBV19 and TRBJ1-5, is as follows: DGGITQSPKYLFRKEGQNVTLSCEQNLNHDAMYWYRQDPGQGLRLIYYSQIVNDFQKGDIAEGYSVSREKKESFPLTVTSAQKNPTAFYLCASSRFGETQHFGDGTRLSIL.

The table lists this clonotype with a count of one. This may arise from a read error, as a much more abundant clone is one base away. This CDR3 reads CATSEWDYEQYF. The CDR3 DNA is TGTGCCACCAGTGAATGGGACTACGAGCAGTACTTC. The chain couples TRBV24-1 to TRBJ2-7; D unclear. Germline values: CDR1 KGHDR, CDR2 SFDVKD. V lost 4 bases, J lost 3 bases, and 6 bases lay in between. This CDR3 is built from 12 residues.

The chain uses TRBV7-6 and TRBJ2-3, with TRBD2 identical over 7 bases. This CDR3 region has 11 residues. The J segment lost 6 bases and the V segment lost 8 bases, leaving 2 bases of the junction unmatched. Germline V CDR1 and CDR2: SGHVS, FNYEAQ. The CDR3 loop reads CASGAGDTQYF. CDR3 DNA: TGTGCCAGCGGAGCGGGGGATACGCAGTATTTT.

The chain links TRBV25-1 to TRBJ1-2; D unclear. The length of the CDR3 is 14 residues. The germline gives CDR1 MGHDK, CDR2 SYGVNS. V was shortened by 3 bases and J by 4 bases, with 12 bases between the two germline ends. The CDR3 DNA reads TGTGCCAGCAGTGATCCGGGAGTGGTCTATGGCTACACCTTC. It codes for CASSDPGVVYGYTF.

This clonotype showed up many times. The gene calls are TRBV29-1 and TRBJ2-5, with TRBD1 identical over 7 bases. The CDR3 covers 13 residues. Trimming cost V 2 bases and J 2 bases; bases outside gene matches: 2. The germline CDR1 and CDR2 sequences are SQVTM and ANQGSEA. CDR3 coding DNA: TGCAGCGTTGAAAGGGGACAGCAAGAGACCCAGTACTTC. Protein sequence: CSVERGQQETQYF.

This clonotype was counted many times. The rearrangement joins TRBV6-5 to TRBJ2-5; TRBD1 aligns across 8 bases. CDR3 length: 14 amino acids. Germline CDR1 reads MNHEY; CDR2 reads SVGAGI. After removal of 7 bases from V and 2 bases from J, the junction contained 6 bases not matched to a gene. The CDR3 DNA sequence: TGTGCCAGCAACATAGGACAGGGACAAGAGACCCAGTACTTC. Its translation is CASNIGQGQETQYF.

This clonotype was observed a handful of times. V is TRBV10-3 and J is TRBJ1-2; unclear D gene. V lost 0 bases and J lost 6, with 8 bases in between. CDR1 is ENHRY, CDR2 SYGVKD, per germline. The CDR3 has 13 amino acids. CDR3 sequence (DNA): TGTGCCATCAGTGAGTCGCTAGGTGATGGCTACACCTTC. Its protein is CAISESLGDGYTF.

This clonotype was counted at least ten times. The rearrangement joins TRBV3-1 to TRBJ1-2; unclear D gene. The CDR3 length is 12 residues. V lost 6 bases and J lost 5, with 10 bases in between. From germline, CDR1 is LGHDT and CDR2 YNNKEL (reference sequence). CDR3 in DNA: TGTGCCAGCAGATCCTGGGGTTATGGCTACACCTTC. Residues: CASRSWGYGYTF.

This clonotype was counted many times. V is TRBV7-9 and J is TRBJ1-4; D perhaps matches TRBD1 (5 bases). The CDR3 spans 14 residues. CDR1 and CDR2 (germline): SEHNR, FQNEAQ (reference sequence). Trimming removed 3 bases at V and 7 bases at J, with 12 bases between. DNA for the CDR3: TGTGCCAGCAGCTTCTGGGGGGATGGTGAAAAACTGTTTTTT. The encoded protein is CASSFWGDGEKLFF.